Sequencing of this T cell receptor (beta chain) was carried out in a study of neurological immune-mediated disorders. General study findings and limits: One related-CDR3 cluster, found by phylogenetic grouping, held repertoires of 18 of 34 multiple sclerosis patients and is a possible signature.

The cDNA was synthesized by means of template-switch 5'RACE, which was carried out with 10-nucleotide random UMIs. In every sequencing run, more than 170 million TCR-beta sequences were generated from 15-18 subjects. TCRdb itself ran the 5' RACE reads through MiXCR, one entry per CDR3 protein. The repertoire holds approximately 100,000 distinct CDR3 sequences, 3.5% to 4% seen once, with around 6% in the top ten. This clonotype was observed many times. Its specificity is unknown. This sequence was found in a young woman with multiple sclerosis. Sequenced sample: PBMCs.

The CDR3 region is CSATGLAGGPTDTQYF. The DNA for the CDR3 is TGCAGTGCGACGGGACTAGCGGGAGGTCCCACAGATACGCAGTATTTT. This rearrangement joins TRBV20-1 to TRBJ2-3; the match to TRBD2 covers 15 bases. This CDR3 has 16 amino acids. Germline-derived CDR1 and CDR2 are DFQATT and SNEGSKA (reference sequence). The junction had 6 bases not matched to a gene; V was cut back by 6 bases and J by 2 bases.